Presented here are 3 T cell receptor beta chains from one specimen sequenced in a study of blood T cell repertoires in COVID-19. The method was immunoSEQ multiplex PCR; TCRdb's version includes in-frame clones alone and lacks a portion of them. The sample includes some 290,000 clones, around 90% seen only once; the top ten take less than 3.5%. The source material was peripheral blood. These receptors came from a young woman with COVID-19, enrolled during active disease.

The chain couples TRBV29-1 to TRBJ1-5, with a weak D call TRBD1 (5 bases). Germline V gene sequence: CDR1 SQVTM, CDR2 ANQGSEA. V gave up 2 bases and J gave up 5 bases, with 10 bases separating them. CDR3 length: 13 residues. CDR3 DNA sequence: TGCAGCGTTGAATTGGGGGGTGATCAGCCCCAGCATTTT. It encodes CSVELGGDQPQHF.

The sample holds one count of this clone. The chain employs TRBV18 and TRBJ2-5; tentative D call: TRBD2 (6 bases). V shed 2 bases and J shed 3 bases, with 7 bases lying between them. The CDR3 is 13 residues long. Germline V gene lookup returns CDR1 KGHSH and CDR2 LQKENI. The CDR3 loop is CASSPGGEETQYF. The CDR3 DNA reads TGTGCCAGCTCACCAGGAGGGGAAGAGACCCAGTACTTC.

In this sample, this clone turned up a few times. The chain links TRBV27 to TRBJ2-7; 7 bases match TRBD1. In germline, CDR1 is MNHEY, CDR2 SMNVEV (reference sequence). This CDR3 region has 11 residues. After removal of 6 bases from V and 7 bases from J, the junction contained 3 bases not matched to a gene. The CDR3 protein is CASREDREQYF. The DNA of the CDR3 is TGTGCCAGCAGAGAGGACAGGGAGCAGTACTTC.